This T cell receptor beta chain was observed in a study of regulatory T cells in long-lasting Graves disease. As for the study in general: The study enrolled newly diagnosed Graves' patients on antithyroid drugs under 3 months.

iRepertoire HTBI primers and Arm-PCR of CDR3 regions built TCR beta libraries. TCRdb independently ran MiXCR on the multiplex PCR reads; one entry per CDR3 protein. Altogether about 210,000 distinct CDR3 sequences are present, roughly 19% being singletons, with the ten largest covering about 10%. The table lists this clonotype with a few counts. The antigen remains unidentified. Points from the study as a whole: Preferential use of TRBV28, TRBJ1-2 and TRBJ2-5 was seen in persistent disease. Shared public clonotypes totalled fewer than 3,000 in persistent patients, compared with around 880 in new patients.

Time point defined: newly diagnosed GD, antithyroid drugs for less than 3 months. PBMCs provided the RNA from which the TCR library was made. The V gene's germline CDR1 is DFQATT and CDR2 SNEGSKA (reference sequence). The CDR3 consists of 11 residues. Trimming cost V 2 bases and J 4 bases, with 6 bases left between them. This sample also belongs to another study, concerning T cells in Graves' hyperthyroidism and ophthalmopathy.

The rearrangement links TRBV20-1 to TRBJ2-7; tentatively, D is TRBD2 (5 bases). The source of this sequence is a woman between 25 and 40 years old with Graves disease. Sequenced material: peripheral blood mononuclear cells (PBMCs), taken at new diagnosis, from a patient treated with antithyroid drugs. CDR3 amino acids: CSARRDYEQYF. The CDR3 DNA reads TGCAGTGCTAGACGGGATTACGAGCAGTACTTC.